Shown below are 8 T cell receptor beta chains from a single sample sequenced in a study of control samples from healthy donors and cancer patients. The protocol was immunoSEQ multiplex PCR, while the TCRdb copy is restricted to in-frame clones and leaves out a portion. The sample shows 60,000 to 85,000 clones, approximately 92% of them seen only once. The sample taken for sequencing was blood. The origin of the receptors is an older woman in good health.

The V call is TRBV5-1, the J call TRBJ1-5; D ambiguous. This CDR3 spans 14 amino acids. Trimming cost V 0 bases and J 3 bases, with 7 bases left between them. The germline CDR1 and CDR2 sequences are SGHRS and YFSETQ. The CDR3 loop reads CASSLGEANQPQHF. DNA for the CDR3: TGCGCCAGCAGCTTGGGGGAGGCCAATCAGCCCCAGCATTTT.

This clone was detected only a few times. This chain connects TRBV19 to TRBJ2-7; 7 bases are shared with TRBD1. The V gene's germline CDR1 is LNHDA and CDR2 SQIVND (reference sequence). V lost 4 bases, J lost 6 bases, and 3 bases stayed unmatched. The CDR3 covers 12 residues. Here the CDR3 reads CASSTHRGEQYF. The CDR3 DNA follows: TGTGCCAGTAGTACCCACAGGGGCGAGCAGTACTTC.

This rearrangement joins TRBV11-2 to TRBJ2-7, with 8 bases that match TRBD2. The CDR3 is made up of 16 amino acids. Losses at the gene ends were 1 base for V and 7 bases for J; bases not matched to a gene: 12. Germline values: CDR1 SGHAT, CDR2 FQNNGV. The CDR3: CASSLAWREALREQYF. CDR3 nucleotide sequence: TGTGCCAGCAGCTTAGCATGGCGGGAGGCACTAAGGGAGCAGTACTTC.

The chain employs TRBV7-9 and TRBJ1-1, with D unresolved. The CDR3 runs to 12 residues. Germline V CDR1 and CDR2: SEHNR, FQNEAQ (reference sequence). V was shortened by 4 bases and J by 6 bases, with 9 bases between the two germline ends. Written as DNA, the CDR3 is TGTGCCAGCAGCTCCTCAACGGCTGAAGCTTTCTTT. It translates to CASSSSTAEAFF.

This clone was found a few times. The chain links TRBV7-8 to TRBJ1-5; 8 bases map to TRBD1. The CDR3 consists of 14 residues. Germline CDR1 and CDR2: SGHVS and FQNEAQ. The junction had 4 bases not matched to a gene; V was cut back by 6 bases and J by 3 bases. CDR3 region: CASSPGQANQPQHF. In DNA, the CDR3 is TGTGCCAGCAGTCCGGGACAGGCCAATCAGCCCCAGCATTTT. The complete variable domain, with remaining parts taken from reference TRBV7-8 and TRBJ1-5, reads GAGVSQSPRYKVAKRGQDVALRCDPISGHVSLFWYQQALGQGPEFLTYFQNEAQLDKSGLPSDRFFAERPEGSVSTLKIQRTQQEDSAVYLCASSPGQANQPQHFGDGTRLSIL.

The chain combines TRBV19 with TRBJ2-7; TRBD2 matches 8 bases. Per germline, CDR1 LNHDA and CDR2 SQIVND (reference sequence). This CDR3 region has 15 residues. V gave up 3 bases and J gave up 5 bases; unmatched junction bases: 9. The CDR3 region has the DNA TGTGCCAGTAGTATTCCCGGGACTAGTGGCGACGAGCAGTACTTC. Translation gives CASSIPGTSGDEQYF. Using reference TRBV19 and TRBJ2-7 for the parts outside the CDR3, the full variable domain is DGGITQSPKYLFRKEGQNVTLSCEQNLNHDAMYWYRQDPGQGLRLIYYSQIVNDFQKGDIAEGYSVSREKKESFPLTVTSAQKNPTAFYLCASSIPGTSGDEQYFGPGTRLTVT.

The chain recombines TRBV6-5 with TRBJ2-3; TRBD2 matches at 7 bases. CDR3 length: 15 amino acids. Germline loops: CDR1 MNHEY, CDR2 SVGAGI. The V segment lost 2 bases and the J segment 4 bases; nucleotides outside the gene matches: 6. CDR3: CASSYRAGSADTQYF. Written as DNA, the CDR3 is TGTGCCAGCAGTTACCGAGCGGGGTCTGCAGATACGCAGTATTTT.

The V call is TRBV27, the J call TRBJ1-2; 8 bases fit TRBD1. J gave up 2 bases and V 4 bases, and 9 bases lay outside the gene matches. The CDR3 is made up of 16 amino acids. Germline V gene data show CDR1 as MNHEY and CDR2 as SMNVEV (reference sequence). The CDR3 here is CASSSISRTGNYGYTF. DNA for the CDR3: TGTGCCAGCAGTTCGATTAGTCGGACAGGGAACTATGGCTACACCTTC.